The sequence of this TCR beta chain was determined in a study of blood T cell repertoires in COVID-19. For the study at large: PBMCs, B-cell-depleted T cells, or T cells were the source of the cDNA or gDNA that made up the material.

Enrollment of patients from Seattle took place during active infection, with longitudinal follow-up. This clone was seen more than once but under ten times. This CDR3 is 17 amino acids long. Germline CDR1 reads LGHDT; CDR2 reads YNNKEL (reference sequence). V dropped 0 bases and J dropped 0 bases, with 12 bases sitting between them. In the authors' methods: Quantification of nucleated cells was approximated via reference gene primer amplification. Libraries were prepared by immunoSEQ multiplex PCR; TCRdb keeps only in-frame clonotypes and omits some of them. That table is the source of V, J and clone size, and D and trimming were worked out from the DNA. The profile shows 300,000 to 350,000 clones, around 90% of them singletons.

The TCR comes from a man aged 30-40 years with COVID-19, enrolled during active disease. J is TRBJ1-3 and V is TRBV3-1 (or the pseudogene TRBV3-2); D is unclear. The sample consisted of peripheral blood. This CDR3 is CASSQDLSGSSGNTIYF. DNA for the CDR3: TGTGCCAGCAGCCAAGATCTTAGCGGGAGCTCTGGAAACACCATATATTTT.